This T cell receptor (beta chain) was sequenced during a study of cytomegalovirus exposure and HLA in healthy donors. In the study overall: Under 90% of roughly 400 genotyped donors fell in the Caucasian-associated ancestry cluster.

Remarks on this clone: The antigen is unknown.

Primers for the PCR totalled 60 Vbeta and 13 Jbeta. The protocol was immunoSEQ multiplex PCR, while the TCRdb copy is restricted to in-frame clones and leaves out a portion. The sample carries more than 130,000 clones, approximately 80% recorded once. In germline, CDR1 is SGHAT, CDR2 FQNNGV. The CDR3 extends over 14 amino acids. V gave up 2 bases and J gave up 13 bases; unmatched junction bases: 10. Study-level points and caveats: Later analysis identified a missense DCLRE1C variant that was linked to TCR beta V- and J-gene trimming. The authors later found TCR association rates varying by HLA locus, with DRB1 most and HLA-C fewest. Roughly uniform sequencing depth across donors was assumed, possibly incorrectly.

This rearrangement joins TRBV11-2 to TRBJ2-7, with TRBD1 identical over 11 bases. The receptor was derived from a man younger than 30 in good health and CMV-seronegative. The specimen sequenced was PBMCs. The CDR3 DNA reads TGTGCCAGCAGCTTAACCCGGGACAGGGGGTTTCTATACTTC. Its protein is CASSLTRDRGFLYF.